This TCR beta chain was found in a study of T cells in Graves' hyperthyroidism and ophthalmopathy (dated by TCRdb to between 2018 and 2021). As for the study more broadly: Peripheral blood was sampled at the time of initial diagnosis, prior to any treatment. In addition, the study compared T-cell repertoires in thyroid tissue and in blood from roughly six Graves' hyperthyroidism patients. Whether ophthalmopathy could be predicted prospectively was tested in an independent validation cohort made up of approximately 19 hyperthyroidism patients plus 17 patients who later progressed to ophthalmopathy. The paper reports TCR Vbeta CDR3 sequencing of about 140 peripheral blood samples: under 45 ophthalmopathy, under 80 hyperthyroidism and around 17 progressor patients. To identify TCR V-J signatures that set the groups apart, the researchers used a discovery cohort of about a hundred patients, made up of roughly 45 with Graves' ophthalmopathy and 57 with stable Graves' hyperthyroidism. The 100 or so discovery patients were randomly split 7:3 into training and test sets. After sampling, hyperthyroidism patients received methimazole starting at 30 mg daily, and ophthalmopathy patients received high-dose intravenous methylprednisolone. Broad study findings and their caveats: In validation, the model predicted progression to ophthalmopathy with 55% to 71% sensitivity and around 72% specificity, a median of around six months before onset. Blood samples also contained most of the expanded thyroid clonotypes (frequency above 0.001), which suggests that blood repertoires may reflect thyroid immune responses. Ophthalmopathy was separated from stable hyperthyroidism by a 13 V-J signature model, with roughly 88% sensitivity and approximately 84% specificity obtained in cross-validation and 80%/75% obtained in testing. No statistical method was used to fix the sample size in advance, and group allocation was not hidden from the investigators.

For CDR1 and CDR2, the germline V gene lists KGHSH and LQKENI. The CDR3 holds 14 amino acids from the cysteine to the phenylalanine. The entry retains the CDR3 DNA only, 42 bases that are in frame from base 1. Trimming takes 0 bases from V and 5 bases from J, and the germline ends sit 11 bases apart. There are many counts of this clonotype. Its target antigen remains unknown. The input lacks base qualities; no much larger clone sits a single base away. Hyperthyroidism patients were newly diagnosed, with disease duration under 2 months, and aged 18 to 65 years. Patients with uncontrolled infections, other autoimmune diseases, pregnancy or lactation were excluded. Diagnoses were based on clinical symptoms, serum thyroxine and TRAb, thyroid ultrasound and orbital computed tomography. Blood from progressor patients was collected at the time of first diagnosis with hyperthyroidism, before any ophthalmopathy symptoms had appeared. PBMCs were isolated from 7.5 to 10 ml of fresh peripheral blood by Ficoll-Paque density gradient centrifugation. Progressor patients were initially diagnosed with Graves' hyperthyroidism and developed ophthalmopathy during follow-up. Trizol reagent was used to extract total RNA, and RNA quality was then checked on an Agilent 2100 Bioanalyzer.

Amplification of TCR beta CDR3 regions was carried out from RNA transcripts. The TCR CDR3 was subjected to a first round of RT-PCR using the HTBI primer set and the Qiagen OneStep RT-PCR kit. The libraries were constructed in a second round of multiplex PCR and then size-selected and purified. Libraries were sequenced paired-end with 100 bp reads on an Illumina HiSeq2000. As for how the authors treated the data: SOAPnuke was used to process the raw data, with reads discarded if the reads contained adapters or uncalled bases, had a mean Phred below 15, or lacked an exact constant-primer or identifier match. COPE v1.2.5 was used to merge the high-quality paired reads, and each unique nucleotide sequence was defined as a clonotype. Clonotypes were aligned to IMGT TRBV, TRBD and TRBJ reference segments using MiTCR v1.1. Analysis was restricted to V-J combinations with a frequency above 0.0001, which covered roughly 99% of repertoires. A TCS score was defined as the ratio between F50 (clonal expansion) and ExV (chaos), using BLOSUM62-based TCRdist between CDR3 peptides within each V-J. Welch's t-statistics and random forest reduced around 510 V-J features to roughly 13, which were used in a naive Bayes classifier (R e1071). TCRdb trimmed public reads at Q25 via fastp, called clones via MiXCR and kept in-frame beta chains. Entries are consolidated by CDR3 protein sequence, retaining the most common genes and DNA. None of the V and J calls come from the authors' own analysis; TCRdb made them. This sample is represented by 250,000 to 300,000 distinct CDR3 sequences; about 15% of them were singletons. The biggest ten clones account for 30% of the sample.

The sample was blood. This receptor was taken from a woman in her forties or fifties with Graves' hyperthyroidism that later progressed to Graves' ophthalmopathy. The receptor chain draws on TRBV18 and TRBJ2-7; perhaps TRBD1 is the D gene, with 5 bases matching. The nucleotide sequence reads TGTGCCAGCTCACCACCTAGACAGACGAACGAGCAGTACTTC. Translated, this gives CASSPPRQTNEQYF. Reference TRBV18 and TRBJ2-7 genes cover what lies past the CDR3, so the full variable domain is NAGVMQNPRHLVRRRGQEARLRCSPMKGHSHVYWYRQLPEEGLKFMVYLQKENIIDESGMPKERFSAEFPKEGPSILRIQQVVRGDSAAYFCASSPPRQTNEQYFGPGTRLTVT.